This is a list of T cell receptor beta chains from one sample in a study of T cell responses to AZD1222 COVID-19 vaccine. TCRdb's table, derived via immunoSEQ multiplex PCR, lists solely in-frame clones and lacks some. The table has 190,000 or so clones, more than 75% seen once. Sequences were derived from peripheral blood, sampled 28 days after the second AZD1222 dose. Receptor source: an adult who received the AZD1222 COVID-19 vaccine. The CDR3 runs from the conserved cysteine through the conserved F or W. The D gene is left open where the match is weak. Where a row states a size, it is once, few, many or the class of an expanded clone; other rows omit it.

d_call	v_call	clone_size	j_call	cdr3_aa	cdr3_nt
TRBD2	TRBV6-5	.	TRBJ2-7	CASSLREATYEQYF	TGTGCCAGCAGTTTGCGGGAGGCAACCTACGAGCAGTACTTC
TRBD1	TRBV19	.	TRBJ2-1	CASSIATGGYNEQFF	TGTGCCAGTAGTATAGCTACAGGGGGGTACAATGAGCAGTTCTTC
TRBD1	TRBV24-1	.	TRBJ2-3	CATSDITGTGWSDTQYF	TGTGCCACCAGTGATATAACCGGGACAGGATGGTCAGATACGCAGTATTTT
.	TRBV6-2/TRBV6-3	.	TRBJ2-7	CASSYLSQTFPYEQYF	TGTGCCAGCAGTTACTTGTCGCAGACCTTCCCTTACGAGCAGTACTTC
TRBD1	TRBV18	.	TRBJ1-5	CASSPGTGIGQPQHF	TGTGCCAGCTCACCCGGGACAGGGATAGGTCAGCCCCAGCATTTT
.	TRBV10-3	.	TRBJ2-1	CAISVDNEQFF	TGTGCCATCAGTGTTGATAATGAGCAGTTCTTC
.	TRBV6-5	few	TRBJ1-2	CASSQYTANYGYTF	TGTGCCAGCAGTCAATACACCGCTAACTATGGCTACACCTTC
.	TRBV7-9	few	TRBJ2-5	CASSLVDRRETQYF	TGTGCCAGCAGCTTAGTTGACAGGCGGGAGACCCAGTACTTC
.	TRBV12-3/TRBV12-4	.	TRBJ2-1	CASSHQQGNEQFF	TGTGCCAGCAGCCACCAACAGGGCAATGAGCAGTTCTTC
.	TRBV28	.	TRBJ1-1	CASTNPGGGLEAFF	TGTGCCAGCACCAACCCCGGGGGAGGGTTGGAAGCTTTCTTT